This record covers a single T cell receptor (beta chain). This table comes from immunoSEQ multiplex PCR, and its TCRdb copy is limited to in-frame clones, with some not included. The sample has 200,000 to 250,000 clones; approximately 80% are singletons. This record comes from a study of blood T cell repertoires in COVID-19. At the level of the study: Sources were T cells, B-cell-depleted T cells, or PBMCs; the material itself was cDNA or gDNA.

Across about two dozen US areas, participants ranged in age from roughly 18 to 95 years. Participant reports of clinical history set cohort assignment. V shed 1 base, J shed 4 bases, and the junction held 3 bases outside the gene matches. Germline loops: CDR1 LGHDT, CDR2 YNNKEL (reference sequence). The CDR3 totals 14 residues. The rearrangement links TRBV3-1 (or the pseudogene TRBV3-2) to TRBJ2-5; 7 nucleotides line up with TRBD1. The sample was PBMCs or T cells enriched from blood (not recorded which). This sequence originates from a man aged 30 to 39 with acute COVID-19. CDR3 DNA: TGTGCCAGCAGCCAAGGTAGGGGGCGAGAGACCCAGTACTTC. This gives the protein CASSQGRGRETQYF.